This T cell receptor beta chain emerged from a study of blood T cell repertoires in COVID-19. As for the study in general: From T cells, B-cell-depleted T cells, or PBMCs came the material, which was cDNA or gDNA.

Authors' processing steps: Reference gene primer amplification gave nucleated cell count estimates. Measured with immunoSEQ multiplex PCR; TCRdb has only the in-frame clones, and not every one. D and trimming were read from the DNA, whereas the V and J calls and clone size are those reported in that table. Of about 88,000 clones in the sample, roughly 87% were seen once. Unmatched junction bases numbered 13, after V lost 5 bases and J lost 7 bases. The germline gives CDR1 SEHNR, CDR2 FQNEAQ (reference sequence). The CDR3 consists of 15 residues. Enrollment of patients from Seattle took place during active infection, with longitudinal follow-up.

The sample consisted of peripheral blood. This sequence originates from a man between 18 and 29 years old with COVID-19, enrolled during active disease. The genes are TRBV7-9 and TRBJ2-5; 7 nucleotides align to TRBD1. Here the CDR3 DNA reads TGTGCCAGCAGCCCAGGGGGACAGCCCGAATGGACCCAGTACTTC. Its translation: CASSPGGQPEWTQYF. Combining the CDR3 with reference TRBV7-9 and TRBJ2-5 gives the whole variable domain DTGVSQNPRHKITKRGQNVTFRCDPISEHNRLYWYRQTLGQGPEFLTYFQNEAQLEKSRLLSDRFSAERPKGSFSTLEIQRTEQGDSAMYLCASSPGGQPEWTQYFGPGTRLLVL.